These T cell receptor beta chains were read from a single sample in a study of blood T cell repertoires in COVID-19. TCRdb keeps only in-frame clones here, not all; method: immunoSEQ multiplex PCR. The sample carries just under 30,000 clones, more than 80% recorded once. The sequenced sample consisted of peripheral blood. These receptors came from a man at least 80 years old with acute or convalescent COVID-19. CDR3s include the opening cysteine and the closing phenylalanine or tryptophan. The D gene is left open where the match is weak. The listing skips clone size in some rows; elsewhere it reads once, few, many or a size class.

cdr3_nt	cdr3_aa	d_call	clone_size	v_call	j_call
TGTGCCATCAGTGAACAGGGTCTCTACGAGCAGTACTTC	CAISEQGLYEQYF	-	-	TRBV10-3	TRBJ2-7
TGCGCCAGCTCCCTGGGGCACCTTGCAACTAATGAAAAACTGTTTTTT	CASSLGHLATNEKLFF	-	-	TRBV5-1	TRBJ1-4
TGCGCCAGCAGCTTGGAAGGGGGGAACACTGAAGCTTTCTTT	CASSLEGGNTEAFF	-	-	TRBV5-1	TRBJ1-1
TGCGCCAGCAGTGGGACAGGGGGGGACACTGAAGCTTTCTTT	CASSGTGGDTEAFF	TRBD1	-	TRBV10-1	TRBJ1-1
TGCGCCAGCAGCTTGGAGCCTAATGAAAAACTGTTTTTT	CASSLEPNEKLFF	-	-	TRBV5-1	TRBJ1-4
TGTGCCAGCTCACCACGACAGGGGGTGAGCGGGGAGCTGTTTTTT	CASSPRQGVSGELFF	TRBD1	-	TRBV18	TRBJ2-2
TGTGCCAGCCGTAGCGGGGGGTCCTACGAGCAGTACTTC	CASRSGGSYEQYF	TRBD2	few	TRBV27	TRBJ2-7
TGTGCCAGCAGCCTACCAGGGATAAACACCGGGGAGCTGTTTTTT	CASSLPGINTGELFF	-	-	TRBV5-6	TRBJ2-2
TGTGCCAGCAGTTTACTCGACAGGGAAGAGCAGTACTTC	CASSLLDREEQYF	TRBD1	few	TRBV28	TRBJ2-7
TGTGCCAGCGGCTTGGGAAACACCATATATTTT	CASGLGNTIYF	-	-	TRBV12-3/TRBV12-4	TRBJ1-3
TGTGCCAGCAGCGGAAGGGGGTCTAAAACAGATACGCAGTATTTT	CASSGRGSKTDTQYF	-	-	TRBV2	TRBJ2-3
TGTGCCAGCAGCCTTTTACAGGGATCAGTCACCGGGGAGCTGTTTTTT	CASSLLQGSVTGELFF	-	-	TRBV7-6	TRBJ2-2
TGTGCCAGCAGTTTAAGTCAGGAGACCCAGTACTTC	CASSLSQETQYF	-	-	TRBV12-3/TRBV12-4	TRBJ2-5
TGTGCCAGCAGCTTAGTAGCGGGGGGGGCCTACGAGCAGTACTTC	CASSLVAGGAYEQYF	TRBD2	-	TRBV7-2	TRBJ2-7
TGTGCCAGCAGCTTCCTTAGAAGTAGCGGAGGCTACACCTTC	CASSFLRSSGGYTF	-	-	TRBV7-2	TRBJ1-2
TGTGCCAGTAGTGGGGGGGGGAATCAGCCCCAGCATTTT	CASSGGGNQPQHF	-	-	TRBV19	TRBJ1-5
TGTGCCTGGAGTGGGGCACCTAACTATGGCTACACCTTC	CAWSGAPNYGYTF	-	-	TRBV30	TRBJ1-2
TGCGCCAGCAGCGACCCGGGACAGGGCCTCTCCTACGAGCAGTACTTC	CASSDPGQGLSYEQYF	TRBD1	-	TRBV5-1	TRBJ2-7
TGTGCCAGCAGTCATCCGAACAAGCCACAGGACAGAAGTGGAAACACCATATATTTT	CASSHPNKPQDRSGNTIYF	-	-	TRBV2	TRBJ1-3
TGTGCCAGCGCATCTAGGGGGGGTCAAGGTTTGGGCGATCAGCCCCAGCATTTT	CASASRGGQGLGDQPQHF	-	few	TRBV28	TRBJ1-5
TGTGCCAGCAGACCCGGACAGGGGTACGGGAACACTGAAGCTTTCTTT	CASRPGQGYGNTEAFF	TRBD1	-	TRBV3-1/TRBV3-2	TRBJ1-1
TGCAGCGTTGAACTGGGGGCCAACGTCCTGACTTTC	CSVELGANVLTF	-	-	TRBV29-1	TRBJ2-6
TGTGCCAGCAGCTTAGCGGTGGCGGAGGGTCACTTTGAAAAACTGTTTTTT	CASSLAVAEGHFEKLFF	-	-	TRBV7-9	TRBJ1-4
TGTGCCAGCACGGGGGATTCAACTAATGAAAAACTGTTTTTT	CASTGDSTNEKLFF	-	-	TRBV2	TRBJ1-4
TGCGCCAGCAGCTTTACCCAGGGTACGAACACTGAAGCTTTCTTT	CASSFTQGTNTEAFF	-	-	TRBV5-1	TRBJ1-1
TGTGCCAGTAGTATGACTAGCGCTAGCGGGGAGCTGTTTTTT	CASSMTSASGELFF	TRBD2	-	TRBV19	TRBJ2-2
TGTGCCAGCAGTTTACATGGACTAGCGGGGAAATATACGCAGTATTTT	CASSLHGLAGKYTQYF	TRBD2	few	TRBV6-6	TRBJ2-3
TGTGCCAGCAGCCCTGCCGGGGTGCAGTTCTTC	CASSPAGVQFF	-	-	TRBV11-1	TRBJ2-1
TGTGCCATCAGTGAAAAAGGGGGCACTTTTTCCACCGGGGAGCTGTTTTTT	CAISEKGGTFSTGELFF	TRBD1	few	TRBV10-3	TRBJ2-2
TGTGCCAGCAGCCCCGGGACAGTACAAACGCAGTATTTT	CASSPGTVQTQYF	TRBD1	few	TRBV12-3/TRBV12-4	TRBJ2-3
TGTGCCAGCAGCGGGAGGCGGGACTCCTACGAGCAGTACTTC	CASSGRRDSYEQYF	TRBD2	once	TRBV6-5	TRBJ2-7
TGTGCCAGTACCTCACCCGGACTACAAAGGGGCTATGGCTACACCTTC	CASTSPGLQRGYGYTF	-	-	TRBV19	TRBJ1-2
TGTGCCAGCAGTGAAGCCGGGGGGCCTGGGGCCAACGTCCTGACTTTC	CASSEAGGPGANVLTF	-	once	TRBV6-1	TRBJ2-6
TGTGCCAGCAGCCGACAGGGTCGGGACACTGAAGCTTTCTTT	CASSRQGRDTEAFF	TRBD1	-	TRBV7-9	TRBJ1-1
TGCGCCAGCAGCGGAAGACAGGGTGTTTACGAGCAGTACTTC	CASSGRQGVYEQYF	TRBD1	-	TRBV5-1	TRBJ2-7
TGTGCCAGTAGTATGTCTACGGGACAGGACAATCAGCCCCAGCATTTT	CASSMSTGQDNQPQHF	TRBD1	-	TRBV19	TRBJ1-5
TGTGCCACCCAGGGGTCGTCCAATTCACCCCTCCACTTT	CATQGSSNSPLHF	-	-	TRBV6-5	TRBJ1-6
TGTGCCACCAGCAGAGTCGGGGGGCGGGGGATTTCCTACGAGCAGTACTTC	CATSRVGGRGISYEQYF	-	-	TRBV15	TRBJ2-7
TGTGCCAGCAGCTTAGGAGTACCCAAAGAGACCCAGTACTTC	CASSLGVPKETQYF	-	-	TRBV7-2	TRBJ2-5
TGTGCCAGCAGCTACCTCGGGCGCGGGGACAATTCACCCCTCCACTTT	CASSYLGRGDNSPLHF	-	-	TRBV14	TRBJ1-6
TGCGCCAGCAGCTTGAGACTAGCGGGGTTCTCCTACGAGCAGTACTTC	CASSLRLAGFSYEQYF	TRBD2	-	TRBV5-1	TRBJ2-7
TGTGCCAGCAGCCAGGAGGGTGGGCGGGGGGCCCTAGATACGCAGTATTTT	CASSQEGGRGALDTQYF	TRBD2	-	TRBV4-2	TRBJ2-3
TGTGCCAGCAGCTTCGGACAGGGGACCGCAGATACGCAGTATTTT	CASSFGQGTADTQYF	TRBD1	-	TRBV11-2	TRBJ2-3
TGTGCCAGCAGTCGAAGACAGGGTCGGGGTCAGCCCCAGCATTTT	CASSRRQGRGQPQHF	TRBD1	-	TRBV7-6	TRBJ1-5
TGTGCCAGCAGCCCAGACCGACGGGTAGCTTTCTTT	CASSPDRRVAFF	-	-	TRBV3-1/TRBV3-2	TRBJ1-1
TGTGCCAGCAGTCCGGGACTCGGTGGAACTGAAGCTTTCTTT	CASSPGLGGTEAFF	-	few	TRBV6-4	TRBJ1-1
TGTGCCAGCAGCTTGGACAGTTTTGTCTATGGCTACACCTTC	CASSLDSFVYGYTF	-	-	TRBV7-9	TRBJ1-2
TGTGCCTGGAGTGTACTAGGGCCCAGGAACACCGGGGAGCTGTTTTTT	CAWSVLGPRNTGELFF	-	-	TRBV30	TRBJ2-2
TGCGCCAGCAGCTTGGAACCTCTCATAGAGGGTACCACCGGGGAGCTGTTTTTT	CASSLEPLIEGTTGELFF	-	-	TRBV5-1	TRBJ2-2
TGCGCCAGCAGCAGGACTAGCGGGGGAGAGACCCAGTACTTC	CASSRTSGGETQYF	TRBD2	-	TRBV5-1	TRBJ2-5
TGTGCCAGCAGCTTAGTGCGGGGTGCAGATACGCAGTATTTT	CASSLVRGADTQYF	-	-	TRBV7-8	TRBJ2-3
TGTGCCAGCAGCTTAGCGACTAGCGGGACAGATACGCAGTATTTT	CASSLATSGTDTQYF	TRBD2	-	TRBV7-2	TRBJ2-3
TGTGCCAGTAGTAGTCCCCCAGGGACAGGGAACACCGGGGAGCTGTTTTTT	CASSSPPGTGNTGELFF	TRBD1	-	TRBV19	TRBJ2-2
TGTGCCAGCACACAGGGGAACTATGGCTACACCTTC	CASTQGNYGYTF	TRBD1	-	TRBV28	TRBJ1-2
TGCGCCAGCAGCCTAGGGACAGGGGTAACTAATGAAAAACTGTTTTTT	CASSLGTGVTNEKLFF	TRBD1	once	TRBV5-1	TRBJ1-4
TGTGCCAGCACCGTAACAGGGAGCTCCTACAATGAGCAGTTCTTC	CASTVTGSSYNEQFF	-	-	TRBV7-6	TRBJ2-1
TGTGCCAGTAGTATAACACCCTCGAACACCGGGGAGCTGTTTTTT	CASSITPSNTGELFF	-	-	TRBV19	TRBJ2-2
TGTGCCTGGAGTGTACTTTCTGGGAGTGAAGCTTTCTTT	CAWSVLSGSEAFF	-	-	TRBV30	TRBJ1-1